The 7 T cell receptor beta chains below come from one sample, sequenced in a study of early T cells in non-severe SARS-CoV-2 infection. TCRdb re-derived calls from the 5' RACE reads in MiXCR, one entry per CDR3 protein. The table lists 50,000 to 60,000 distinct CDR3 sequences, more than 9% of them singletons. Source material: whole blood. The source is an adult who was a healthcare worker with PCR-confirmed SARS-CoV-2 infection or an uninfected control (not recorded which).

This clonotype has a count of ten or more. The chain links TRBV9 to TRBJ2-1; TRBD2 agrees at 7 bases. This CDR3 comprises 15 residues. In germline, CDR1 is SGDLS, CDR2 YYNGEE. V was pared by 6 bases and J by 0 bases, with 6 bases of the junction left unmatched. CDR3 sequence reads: CASTRLADSYNEQFF. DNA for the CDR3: TGTGCCAGCACTCGCCTAGCGGACTCCTACAATGAGCAGTTCTTC.

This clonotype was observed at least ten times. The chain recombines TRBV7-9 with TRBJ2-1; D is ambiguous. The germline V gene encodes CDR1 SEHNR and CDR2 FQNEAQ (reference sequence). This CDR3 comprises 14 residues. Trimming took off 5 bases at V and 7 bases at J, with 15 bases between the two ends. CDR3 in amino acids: CASSPLRGWNEQFF. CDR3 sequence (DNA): TGTGCCAGCAGCCCCCTCCGTGGGTGGAATGAGCAGTTCTTC. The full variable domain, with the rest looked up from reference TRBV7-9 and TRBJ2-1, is DTGVSQNPRHKITKRGQNVTFRCDPISEHNRLYWYRQTLGQGPEFLTYFQNEAQLEKSRLLSDRFSAERPKGSFSTLEIQRTEQGDSAMYLCASSPLRGWNEQFFGPGTRLTVL.

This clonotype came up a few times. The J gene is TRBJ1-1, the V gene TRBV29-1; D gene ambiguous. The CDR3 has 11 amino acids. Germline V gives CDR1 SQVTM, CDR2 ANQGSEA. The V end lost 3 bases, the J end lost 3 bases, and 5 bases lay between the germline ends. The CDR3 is CSVERYTEAFF. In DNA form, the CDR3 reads TGCAGCGTTGAGAGGTACACTGAAGCTTTCTTT. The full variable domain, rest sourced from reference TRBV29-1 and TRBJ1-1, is SAVISQKPSRDICQRGTSLTIQCQVDSQVTMMFWYRQQPGQSLTLIATANQGSEATYESGFVIDKFPISRPNLTFSTLTVSNMSPEDSSIYLCSVERYTEAFFGQGTRLTVV.

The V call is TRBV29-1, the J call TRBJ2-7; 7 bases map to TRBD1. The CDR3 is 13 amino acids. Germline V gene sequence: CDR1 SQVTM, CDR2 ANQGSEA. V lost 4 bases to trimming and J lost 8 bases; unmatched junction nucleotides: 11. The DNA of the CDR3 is TGCAGCGTTGTTGACAGGGCCTCGGTGAAGCAGTACTTC. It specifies CSVVDRASVKQYF.

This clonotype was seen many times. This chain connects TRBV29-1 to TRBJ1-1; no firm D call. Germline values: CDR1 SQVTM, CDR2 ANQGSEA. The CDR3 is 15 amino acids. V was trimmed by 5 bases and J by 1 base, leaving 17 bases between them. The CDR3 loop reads CSVTPDRAKNTEAFF. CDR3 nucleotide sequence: TGCAGCGTTACTCCCGACCGGGCGAAGAACACTGAAGCTTTCTTT.

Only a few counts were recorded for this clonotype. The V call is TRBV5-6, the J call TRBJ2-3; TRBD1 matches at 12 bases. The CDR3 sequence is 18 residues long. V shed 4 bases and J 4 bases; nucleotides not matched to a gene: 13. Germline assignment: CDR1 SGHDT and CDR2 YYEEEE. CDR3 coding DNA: TGTGCCAGCAGCACTTGGGGCTCCGGGACAGGGGGCGCAGATACGCAGTATTTT. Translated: CASSTWGSGTGGADTQYF.

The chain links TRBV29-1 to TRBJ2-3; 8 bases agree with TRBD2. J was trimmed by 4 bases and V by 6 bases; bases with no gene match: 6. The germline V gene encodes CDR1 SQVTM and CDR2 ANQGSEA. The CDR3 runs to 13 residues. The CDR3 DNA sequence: TGCAGCGTCGTTCCCGGGGGGGCAGATACGCAGTATTTT. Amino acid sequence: CSVVPGGADTQYF.